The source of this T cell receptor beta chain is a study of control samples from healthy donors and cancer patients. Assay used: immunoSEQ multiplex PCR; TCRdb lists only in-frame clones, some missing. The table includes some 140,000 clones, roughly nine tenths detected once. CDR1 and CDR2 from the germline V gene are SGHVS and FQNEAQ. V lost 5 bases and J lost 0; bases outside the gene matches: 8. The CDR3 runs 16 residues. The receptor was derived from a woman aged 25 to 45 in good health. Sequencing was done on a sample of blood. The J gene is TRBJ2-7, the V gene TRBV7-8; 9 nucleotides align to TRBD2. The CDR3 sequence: CASSLLLSGSSYEQYF. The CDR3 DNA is TGTGCCAGCAGCCTTCTCCTTAGCGGGAGCTCCTACGAGCAGTACTTC.